The 4 T cell receptor beta chains presented below share a single source sample, sequenced in a study of shared clonotypes between healthy human individuals. The protocol was immunoSEQ multiplex PCR, while the TCRdb copy is restricted to in-frame clones and leaves out a portion. The sample shows 2 million to 2.5 million clones, around 95% of them seen only once. The source material was naive CD4+ T cells sorted from blood. Subset specified: CD45RA+ positively selected. Source of these receptors: a man aged 18 to 29 in good health.

This chain connects TRBV7-9 to TRBJ2-3; TRBD2 aligns across 9 bases. CDR3 length: 16 amino acids. V lost 5 bases and J lost 4; bases outside the gene matches: 10. Germline V gene data show CDR1 as SEHNR and CDR2 as FQNEAQ (reference sequence). CDR3 nucleotides: TGTGCCAGCAGCCCCAGGGAGGGACTAGCTCCAGATACGCAGTATTTT. Amino acid sequence: CASSPREGLAPDTQYF.

The chain is built from TRBV4-1 and TRBJ1-1; D possibly corresponds to TRBD1 (6 bases). Trimming took off 0 bases at V and 3 bases at J, with 23 bases between the two ends. Germline V gene lookup returns CDR1 MGHRA and CDR2 YSYEKL. The length of the CDR3 is 19 residues. The CDR3 loop reads CASSQERVQGRRGDTEAFF. The CDR3 bases are TGCGCCAGCAGCCAAGAAAGGGTGCAGGGGAGGCGGGGGGACACTGAAGCTTTCTTT.

The rearrangement uses TRBV19 and TRBJ1-1; a weak D match, TRBD1 (5 bases). The V end was cut by 4 bases, the J end by 4 bases, with 22 bases between. The germline V gene encodes CDR1 LNHDA and CDR2 SQIVND (reference sequence). The CDR3 has 17 residues. CDR3 sequence reads: CASSTFLAGRGSTEAFF. The CDR3 DNA reads as TGTGCCAGTAGTACGTTCCTGGCAGGCCGGGGGAGCACTGAAGCTTTCTTT.

This chain's CDR3 is CASSTPPGQISKAGNTIYF. The CDR3 nucleotides read TGTGCCAGTAGTACTCCTCCGGGACAGATCTCTAAGGCTGGAAACACCATATATTTT. The rearrangement uses TRBV19 and TRBJ1-3; 7 bases map to TRBD1. J was trimmed by 2 bases and V by 4 bases; bases with no gene match: 17. Germline lookup yields CDR1 LNHDA and CDR2 SQIVND (reference sequence). The CDR3 extends over 19 amino acids.